This TCR beta chain was found in a study of blood T cells in healthy people across ages. At least 6.5 million PBMCs were isolated per sample. A second PCR of 7 to 11 cycles used a sample-barcoded 5' primer and a J-beta primer mix. In TCRdb, the 5' RACE reads were re-called with MiXCR into one record per CDR3 protein. Among some 1.5 million distinct CDR3 sequences listed, over 25% were seen once. CDR3 length: 16 residues. Germline CDR1 reads SGHRS; CDR2 reads YFSETQ. Trimming cost V 7 bases and J 0 bases; bases outside gene matches: 7. This TCR was sampled from a woman aged 25 to 39 in good health. The sequenced sample consisted of blood. The chain carries TRBV5-1 and TRBJ2-3; TRBD2 aligns across 11 bases. The chain's CDR3 is CASGQGLAASTDTQYF. The CDR3 nucleotides are TGCGCCAGCGGCCAGGGACTAGCGGCGAGCACAGATACGCAGTATTTT.